This T cell receptor (beta chain) was sequenced in a study of shared clonotypes between healthy human individuals. Study details: Samples came from two female and three male donors aged 18 to 49.

Using immunoSEQ multiplex PCR, the repertoire was profiled, and TCRdb retains in-frame clones only, with some absent. The sample has approximately 2,000,000 clones; 80% to 95% are singletons. The V end lost 3 bases, the J end lost 1 base, and 11 bases lay between the germline ends. Germline V gene lookup returns CDR1 SGHAT and CDR2 FQDESV (reference sequence). CDR3 length: 15 amino acids. The chain joins TRBV11-1 to TRBJ2-3, with D tentatively TRBD1 or TRBD2 (5 bases each). The sample consisted of naive CD4+ T cells from PBMCs. The subset here: CD45RA+ positively selected. The TCR was taken from a man aged 18 to 29 in good health. Some clones in this sample may be carry-over from other donors' samples. In DNA, the CDR3 is TGTGCCAGCAGCTTGGGGGTTTACGGCACAGATACGCAGTATTTT. Encoded protein: CASSLGVYGTDTQYF. Looking up the rest from reference TRBV11-1 and TRBJ2-3 gives the full variable domain: EAEVAQSPRYKITEKSQAVAFWCDPISGHATLYWYRQILGQGPELLVQFQDESVVDDSQLPKDRFSAERLKGVDSTLKIQPAELGDSAMYLCASSLGVYGTDTQYFGPGTRLTVL.